Shown below are 4 T cell receptor beta chains from a single sample sequenced in a study of control samples from healthy donors and cancer patients. The assay was immunoSEQ multiplex PCR, and TCRdb's table has in-frame clones only and misses some. The sample consists of approximately 110,000 clones, about four fifths of them appearing once. Sequencing was carried out using blood. These receptors came from a woman in her forties or fifties in good health.

This chain links TRBV15 with TRBJ1-4; D call uncertain. The CDR3 is 15 amino acids. Germline loops: CDR1 LNHNV, CDR2 YYDKDF (reference sequence). V lost 2 bases, J lost 0 bases, and 7 bases lay in between. The CDR3 sequence: CATSRSPTTNEKLFF. The CDR3 coding sequence is TGTGCCACCAGCAGATCTCCAACAACTAATGAAAAACTGTTTTTT.

This rearrangement joins TRBV27 to TRBJ1-1; TRBD1 matches 7 bases. There are 14 residues in the CDR3. Trimming cost V 3 bases and J 4 bases; bases outside gene matches: 5. Germline lookup yields CDR1 MNHEY and CDR2 SMNVEV (reference sequence). The DNA of the CDR3 is TGTGCCAGCAGTTTTACCGACAGGGTCACTGAAGCTTTCTTT. Translated, it gives CASSFTDRVTEAFF.

The chain has TRBV24-1 and TRBJ2-3; possible D gene TRBD2, 7 bases. The CDR3 extends over 14 amino acids. Trimming took 4 bases from V and 3 from J, leaving 10 bases between them. CDR1 is KGHDR, CDR2 SFDVKD, per germline. CDR3 in amino acids: CATSEGGATDTQYF. In DNA, the CDR3 is TGTGCCACCAGTGAAGGGGGGGCTACAGATACGCAGTATTTT.

The J gene is TRBJ1-6, the V gene TRBV7-3; 7 bases map to TRBD1. With 4 bases clipped from V and 7 bases from J, the junction kept 4 bases outside the gene matches. This CDR3 region has 14 residues. The germline CDR1 and CDR2 sequences are SGHTA and FQGTGA. The CDR3 region is CASSSGTDNSPLHF. The CDR3, as DNA: TGTGCCAGCAGCTCCGGGACAGACAATTCACCCCTCCACTTT.